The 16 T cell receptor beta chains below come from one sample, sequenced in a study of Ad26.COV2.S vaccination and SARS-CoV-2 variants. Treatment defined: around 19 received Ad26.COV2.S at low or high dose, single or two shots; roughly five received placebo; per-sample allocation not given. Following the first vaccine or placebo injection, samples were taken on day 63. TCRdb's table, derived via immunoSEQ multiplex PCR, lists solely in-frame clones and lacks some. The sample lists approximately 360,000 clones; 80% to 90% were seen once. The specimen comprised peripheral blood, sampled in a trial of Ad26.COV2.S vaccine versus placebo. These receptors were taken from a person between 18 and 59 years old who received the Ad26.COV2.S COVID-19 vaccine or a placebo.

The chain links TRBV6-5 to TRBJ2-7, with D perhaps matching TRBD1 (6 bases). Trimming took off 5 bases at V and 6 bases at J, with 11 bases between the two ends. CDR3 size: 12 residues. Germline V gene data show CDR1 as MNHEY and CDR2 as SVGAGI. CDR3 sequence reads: CASSPTGSEQYF. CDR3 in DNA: TGTGCCAGCAGTCCCACAGGGTCCGAGCAGTACTTC.

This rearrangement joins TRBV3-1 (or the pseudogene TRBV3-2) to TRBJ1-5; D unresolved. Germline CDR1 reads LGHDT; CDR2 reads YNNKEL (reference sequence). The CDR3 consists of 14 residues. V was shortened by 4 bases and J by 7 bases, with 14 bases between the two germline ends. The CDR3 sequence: CASSPFAAPQPQHF. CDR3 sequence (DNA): TGTGCCAGCAGCCCCTTCGCGGCACCGCAGCCCCAGCATTTT.

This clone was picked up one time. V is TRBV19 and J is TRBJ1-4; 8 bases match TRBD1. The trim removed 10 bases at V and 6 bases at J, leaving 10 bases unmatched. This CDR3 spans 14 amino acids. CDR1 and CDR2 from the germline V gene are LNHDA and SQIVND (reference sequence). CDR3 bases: TGTGCCACTACTGACAGGGGACGGGATGAAAAACTGTTTTTT. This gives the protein CATTDRGRDEKLFF.

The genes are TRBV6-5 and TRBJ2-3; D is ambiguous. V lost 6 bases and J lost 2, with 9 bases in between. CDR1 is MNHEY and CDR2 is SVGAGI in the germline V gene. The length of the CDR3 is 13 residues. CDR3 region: CASRGYNTDTQYF. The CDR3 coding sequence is TGTGCCAGCAGAGGTTACAACACAGATACGCAGTATTTT.

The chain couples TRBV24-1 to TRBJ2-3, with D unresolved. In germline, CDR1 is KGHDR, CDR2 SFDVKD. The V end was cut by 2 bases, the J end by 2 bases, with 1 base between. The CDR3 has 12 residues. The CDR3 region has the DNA TGTGCCACCAGTGATTCCACAGATACGCAGTATTTT. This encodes CATSDSTDTQYF.

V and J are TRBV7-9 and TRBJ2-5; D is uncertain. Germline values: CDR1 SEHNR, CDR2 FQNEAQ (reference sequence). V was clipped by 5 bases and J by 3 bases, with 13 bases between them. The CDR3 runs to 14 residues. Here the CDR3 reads CASSLHVNKETQYF. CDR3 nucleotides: TGTGCCAGCAGCCTACACGTCAATAAAGAGACCCAGTACTTC.

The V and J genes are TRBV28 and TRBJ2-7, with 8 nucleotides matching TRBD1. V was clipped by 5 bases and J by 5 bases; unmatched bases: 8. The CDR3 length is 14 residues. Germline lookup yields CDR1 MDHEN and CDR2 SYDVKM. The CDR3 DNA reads TGTGCCAGCAGTCCGCCGGGACAGGTTAACGAGCAGTACTTC. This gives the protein CASSPPGQVNEQYF.

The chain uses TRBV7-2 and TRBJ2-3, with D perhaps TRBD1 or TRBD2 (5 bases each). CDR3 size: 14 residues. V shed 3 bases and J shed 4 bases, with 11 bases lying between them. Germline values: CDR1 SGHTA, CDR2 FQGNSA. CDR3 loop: CASSFFGAADTQYF. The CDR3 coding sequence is TGTGCCAGCAGCTTCTTCGGGGCGGCAGATACGCAGTATTTT.

The CDR3 spells CASSLISGQSYGYTF. For the CDR3, the DNA is TGTGCCAGCAGCTTAATCTCGGGACAGTCCTATGGCTACACCTTC. The chain couples TRBV11-2 to TRBJ1-2; 7 positions agree with TRBD1. The V segment lost 2 bases and the J segment 4 bases; nucleotides outside the gene matches: 7. Germline V CDR1 and CDR2: SGHAT, FQNNGV. This CDR3 is 15 amino acids long. Drawing the rest from reference TRBV11-2 and TRBJ1-2, the complete variable domain is EAGVAQSPRYKIIEKRQSVAFWCNPISGHATLYWYQQILGQGPKLLIQFQNNGVVDDSQLPKDRFSAERLKGVDSTLKIQPAKLEDSAVYLCASSLISGQSYGYTFGSGTRLTVV.

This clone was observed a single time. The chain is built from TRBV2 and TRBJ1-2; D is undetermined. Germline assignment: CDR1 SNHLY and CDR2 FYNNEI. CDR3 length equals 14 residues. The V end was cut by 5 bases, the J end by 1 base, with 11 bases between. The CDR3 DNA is TGTGCCAGCAGTATAACCGGGGTTAACTATGGCTACACCTTC. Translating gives CASSITGVNYGYTF.

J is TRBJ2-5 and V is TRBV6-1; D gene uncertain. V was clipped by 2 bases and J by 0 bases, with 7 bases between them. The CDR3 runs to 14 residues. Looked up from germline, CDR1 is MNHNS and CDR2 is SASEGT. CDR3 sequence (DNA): TGTGCCAGCAGTGAACTTAGGGACCAAGAGACCCAGTACTTC. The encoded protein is CASSELRDQETQYF.

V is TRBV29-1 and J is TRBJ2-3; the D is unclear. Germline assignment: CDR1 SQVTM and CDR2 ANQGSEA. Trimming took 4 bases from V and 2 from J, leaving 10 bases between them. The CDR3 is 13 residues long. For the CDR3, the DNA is TGCAGCGTTGGACACCTTCACACAGATACGCAGTATTTT. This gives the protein CSVGHLHTDTQYF.

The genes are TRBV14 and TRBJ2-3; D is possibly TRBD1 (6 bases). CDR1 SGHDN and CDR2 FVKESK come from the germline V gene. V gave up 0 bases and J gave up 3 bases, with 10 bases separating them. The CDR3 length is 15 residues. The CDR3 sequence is CASSQDPRGTDTQYF. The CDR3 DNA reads TGTGCCAGCAGCCAAGATCCTAGGGGGACAGATACGCAGTATTTT.

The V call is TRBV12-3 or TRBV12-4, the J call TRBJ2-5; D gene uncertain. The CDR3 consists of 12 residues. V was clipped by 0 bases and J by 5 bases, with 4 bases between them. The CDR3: CASSLAWETQYF. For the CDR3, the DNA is TGTGCCAGCAGTTTAGCTTGGGAGACCCAGTACTTC.

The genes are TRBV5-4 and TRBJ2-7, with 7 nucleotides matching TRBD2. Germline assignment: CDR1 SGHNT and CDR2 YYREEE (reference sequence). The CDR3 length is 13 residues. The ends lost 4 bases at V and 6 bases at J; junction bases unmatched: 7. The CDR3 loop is CASSVGGVGEQYF. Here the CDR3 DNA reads TGTGCCAGCAGCGTGGGAGGGGTCGGCGAGCAGTACTTC.

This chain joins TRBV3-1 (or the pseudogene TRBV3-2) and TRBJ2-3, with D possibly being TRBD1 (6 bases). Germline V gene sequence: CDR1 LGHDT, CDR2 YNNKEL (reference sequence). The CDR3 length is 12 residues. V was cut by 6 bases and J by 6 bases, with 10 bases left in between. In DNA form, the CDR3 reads TGTGCCAGCAGTCGAAGGGGGGATACGCAGTATTTT. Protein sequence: CASSRRGDTQYF.